Listed here are 21 T cell receptor beta chains from one sample, sequenced in a study of a mutant IDH1 vaccine in newly diagnosed glioma. Stated time point: week 11, during vaccination. In the vaccine, a single dose held 300 ug of the mutant IDH1 20-mer peptide, along with topical imiquimod. The table came from immunoSEQ multiplex PCR; TCRdb's copy has only in-frame clones and leaves some out. There are under 150,000 clones in the sample; about 80% occur only once, and less than 7% lies in the top ten. Their recognized antigens are unknown. Specimen: PBMCs, collected from a glioma patient whose treatment included an IDH1 peptide vaccine. The receptors come from a middle-aged man with glioma.

The V call is TRBV5-6, the J call TRBJ2-7, with D possibly being TRBD2 (5 bases). Trimming took off 0 bases at V and 6 bases at J, with 16 bases between the two ends. The CDR3 runs 15 residues. CDR1 and CDR2 (germline): SGHDT, YYEEEE. The CDR3 DNA reads as TGTGCCAGCAGCTTGGCGCGGCTAGCTAGCCTCGAGCAGTACTTC. Protein sequence: CASSLARLASLEQYF.

The genes are TRBV28 and TRBJ2-4; D is perhaps TRBD1 or TRBD2 (6 bases each). V was shortened by 7 bases and J by 3 bases, with 16 bases between the two germline ends. The germline CDR1 and CDR2 sequences are MDHEN and SYDVKM. This CDR3 is built from 15 residues. The CDR3 loop reads CASTNGGGLKNIQYF. The CDR3 DNA reads as TGTGCCAGCACTAACGGGGGCGGGCTCAAAAACATTCAGTACTTC.

The chain recombines TRBV19 with TRBJ2-5; 8 bases are shared with TRBD1. V gave up 3 bases and J gave up 5 bases; unmatched junction bases: 5. The CDR3 has 14 amino acids. Germline V lookup: CDR1 LNHDA, CDR2 SQIVND (reference sequence). The CDR3 is CASSIQGARETQYF. In nucleotides, the CDR3 is TGTGCCAGTAGTATCCAGGGGGCGAGGGAGACCCAGTACTTC.

This clone was observed once. The chain links TRBV2 to TRBJ2-3, with TRBD2 matching 8 bases. The CDR3 is 15 amino acids. Germline values: CDR1 SNHLY, CDR2 FYNNEI. The V and J ends lost 5 bases and 4 bases, in that order; junction bases with no gene match: 8. CDR3 DNA: TGTGCCAGCAGTTCTAGCGGGCTTAGCTCAGATACGCAGTATTTT. The encoded protein is CASSSSGLSSDTQYF.

V and J are TRBV14 and TRBJ1-4; 7 positions agree with TRBD1. The V gene end was trimmed by 4 bases and the J gene end by 1 base; junction bases not matched to a gene: 3. The CDR3 runs to 15 residues. Per germline, CDR1 SGHDN and CDR2 FVKESK. The CDR3, as DNA: TGTGCCAGCAGCCCCCGACAGGGAACTAATGAAAAACTGTTTTTT. Amino acid sequence: CASSPRQGTNEKLFF. Supplemented by reference TRBV14 and TRBJ1-4, the full variable domain reads EAGVTQFPSHSVIEKGQTVTLRCDPISGHDNLYWYRRVMGKEIKFLLHFVKESKQDESGMPNNRFLAERTGGTYSTLKVQPAELEDSGVYFCASSPRQGTNEKLFFGSGTQLSVL.

The V call is TRBV19, the J call TRBJ1-2; a possible D gene is TRBD1 (6 bases). From germline, CDR1 is LNHDA and CDR2 SQIVND (reference sequence). The CDR3 length is 14 residues. Trimming took off 7 bases at V and 8 bases at J, with 20 bases between the two ends. Written as DNA, the CDR3 is TGTGCCAGTAATTTGAACCTACAGGGAGGAGGCTACACCTTC. This gives the protein CASNLNLQGGGYTF. Combining the CDR3 with reference TRBV19 and TRBJ1-2 gives the whole variable domain DGGITQSPKYLFRKEGQNVTLSCEQNLNHDAMYWYRQDPGQGLRLIYYSQIVNDFQKGDIAEGYSVSREKKESFPLTVTSAQKNPTAFYLCASNLNLQGGGYTFGSGTRLTVV.

The chain's CDR3 is CASSWVTVDTGELFF. As DNA, the CDR3 is TGTGCCAGCAGCTGGGTGACAGTTGACACCGGGGAGCTGTTTTTT. J is TRBJ2-2 and V is TRBV7-8; a weak D match, TRBD1 (5 bases). There are 15 residues in the CDR3. V was clipped by 4 bases and J by 3 bases, with 12 bases between them. CDR1 is SGHVS and CDR2 is FQNEAQ in the germline V gene.

Only a few counts were recorded for this clone. The genes are TRBV7-2 and TRBJ1-1; unclear D gene. This CDR3 is built from 16 residues. Germline values: CDR1 SGHTA, CDR2 FQGNSA. Trimming took off 1 base at V and 1 base at J, with 13 bases between the two ends. CDR3 in DNA: TGTGCCAGCAGCTTAGATATCGGCAGGCCGAACACTGAAGCTTTCTTT. Its translation: CASSLDIGRPNTEAFF.

The V gene is TRBV7-6, the J gene TRBJ1-1; D might be TRBD1 (5 bases). V was cut by 5 bases and J by 8 bases, with 9 bases left in between. The CDR3 has 11 amino acids. Germline loops: CDR1 SGHVS, CDR2 FNYEAQ. The CDR3 nucleotides read TGTGCCAGCAGCCAGCAGGGAGAAGCTTTCTTT. Amino acids: CASSQQGEAFF. Looking up the rest from reference TRBV7-6 and TRBJ1-1 gives the full variable domain: GAGVSQSPRYKVTKRGQDVALRCDPISGHVSLYWYRQALGQGPEFLTYFNYEAQQDKSGLPNDRFSAERPEGSISTLTIQRTEQRDSAMYRCASSQQGEAFFGQGTRLTVV.

This clone was seen a single time. This chain uses TRBV5-1 with TRBJ2-1, with D unresolved. The CDR3 is 16 amino acids. The germline V gene encodes CDR1 SGHRS and CDR2 YFSETQ. V was cut by 0 bases and J by 0 bases, with 10 bases left in between. Here the CDR3 DNA reads TGCGCCAGCAGCTTGGTCGCAGGTACCTCCTACAATGAGCAGTTCTTC. Its protein product is CASSLVAGTSYNEQFF.

This CDR3 is CASSPNSERDYEQYF. The CDR3 DNA reads TGTGCCAGCAGTCCAAACTCGGAACGCGACTACGAGCAGTACTTC. V is TRBV6-5 and J is TRBJ2-7; no clear D. This CDR3 is built from 15 residues. In germline, CDR1 is MNHEY, CDR2 SVGAGI. V was clipped by 5 bases and J by 3 bases, with 17 bases between them.

The chain carries TRBV7-8 and TRBJ2-3; either TRBD1 or TRBD2 may fit D (5 bases each). V was pared by 4 bases and J by 1 base, with 15 bases between. Germline CDR1 reads SGHVS; CDR2 reads FQNEAQ. The CDR3 length is 16 residues. CDR3 coding DNA: TGTGCCAGCAGCTCCCCGAGGGGCGACCGCACAGATACGCAGTATTTT. It is translated as CASSSPRGDRTDTQYF.

This clone was observed a handful of times. The DNA for the CDR3 is TGTGCCAGCAGTGAAGCCGGGGCCACCTACGAGCAGTACTTC. Translation gives CASSEAGATYEQYF. This chain connects TRBV2 to TRBJ2-7; tentatively, D is TRBD1 or TRBD2 (5 bases each). The CDR3 is 14 amino acids. CDR1 and CDR2 from the germline V gene are SNHLY and FYNNEI. V lost 0 bases to trimming and J lost 2 bases, with 8 bases between them.

V and J are TRBV9 and TRBJ2-1; 12 bases match TRBD2. Per germline, CDR1 SGDLS and CDR2 YYNGEE. V shed 2 bases, J shed 8 bases, and the junction held 5 bases outside the gene matches. The CDR3 covers 15 residues. The CDR3 reads CASSVTSGRRDEQFF. The CDR3 region has the DNA TGTGCCAGCAGCGTGACTAGCGGGAGAAGAGATGAGCAGTTCTTC.

The genes are TRBV6-4 and TRBJ2-3; D is unresolved. Trimming cost V 5 bases and J 6 bases, with 12 bases left between them. Germline V gene lookup returns CDR1 MRHNA and CDR2 SNTAGT. CDR3 length: 13 residues. The CDR3 protein is CASSRPPYDTQYF. CDR3 bases: TGTGCCAGCAGTCGTCCTCCCTACGATACGCAGTATTTT.

The rearrangement links TRBV7-2 to TRBJ1-2, with TRBD1 as a possible D gene (6 bases). Trimming shortened V by 1 base and J by 8 bases, and 14 bases separated the two germline ends. Germline V gene lookup returns CDR1 SGHTA and CDR2 FQGNSA. This CDR3 is built from 14 residues. The CDR3 bases are TGTGCCAGCAGCTTAGATTGGGGGCAAATCGGCTACACCTTC. It is translated as CASSLDWGQIGYTF. Full variable domain (outside the CDR3, taken from reference TRBV7-2 and TRBJ1-2): GAGVSQSPSNKVTEKGKDVELRCDPISGHTALYWYRQSLGQGLEFLIYFQGNSAPDKSGLPSDRFSAERTGGSVSTLTIQRTQQEDSAVYLCASSLDWGQIGYTFGSGTRLTVV.

On this clone: This CDR3 is also generated by other DNA sequences in the sample. V usage is TRBV25-1 and J usage is TRBJ2-7; D possibly corresponds to TRBD1 (5 bases). The germline CDR1 and CDR2 sequences are MGHDK and SYGVNS. The CDR3 is 12 amino acids. V was shortened by 5 bases and J by 4 bases, with 9 bases between the two germline ends. The chain's CDR3 is CASSYDSYEQYF. The CDR3 bases are TGTGCCAGCAGTTATGACAGTTACGAGCAGTACTTC.

The chain links TRBV7-9 to TRBJ2-1; D gene ambiguous. Trimming stripped 4 bases from V and 6 bases from J, with 10 bases between. Germline CDR1 is SEHNR and CDR2 is FQNEAQ (reference sequence). The CDR3 is made up of 13 amino acids. The CDR3 loop is CASSSQNRNEQFF. The CDR3 DNA follows: TGTGCCAGCAGCTCACAAAACCGCAATGAGCAGTTCTTC.

This clone was seen ten or more times. The chain has TRBV7-8 and TRBJ2-5; no clear D gene. CDR1 and CDR2 (germline): SGHVS, FQNEAQ. The CDR3 runs to 11 residues. The germline V and J ends were trimmed by 4 bases and 5 bases, with 5 bases remaining between them. CDR3 protein: CASSSRETQYF. The CDR3 nucleotides read TGTGCCAGCAGCTCCAGGGAGACCCAGTACTTC.

V is TRBV7-2 and J is TRBJ1-2; no clear D. The CDR3 length is 16 residues. V dropped 2 bases and J dropped 4 bases, with 17 bases sitting between them. Germline CDR1 is SGHTA and CDR2 is FQGNSA. The CDR3 bases are TGTGCCAGCAGCTTACGGCCAGGATCTAGGGTCTATGGCTACACCTTC. Protein product: CASSLRPGSRVYGYTF.

This rearrangement joins TRBV7-3 to TRBJ1-2; no clear D gene. V was trimmed by 2 bases and J by 0 bases, leaving 7 bases between them. CDR1 and CDR2 (germline): SGHTA, FQGTGA. The CDR3 extends over 14 amino acids. CDR3 in DNA: TGTGCCAGCAGCTTATATGGCACTAACTATGGCTACACCTTC. This encodes CASSLYGTNYGYTF.